The entry below describes one T cell receptor (beta chain). Measured with immunoSEQ multiplex PCR; TCRdb has only the in-frame clones, and not every one. The sample holds more than 85,000 clones, around nine tenths seen once. Relapse after autologous stem cell transplantation occurred in every patient, and brentuximab vedotin exposure varied. V was pared by 2 bases and J by 8 bases, with 18 bases between. Germline-derived CDR1 and CDR2 are MGHRA and YSYEKL. The CDR3 has 15 residues. The data belong to a study of PD-1 blockade in classical Hodgkin lymphoma. Sequenced here: peripheral blood mononuclear cells (PBMCs), sampled before the second cycle of nivolumab. The V gene is TRBV4-1, the J gene TRBJ1-2; maybe TRBD1 (5 bases). This TCR was recovered from a human donor with classical Hodgkin lymphoma. CDR3 region: CASSQQAPGAAGYTF. The CDR3 DNA is TGCGCCAGCAGCCAACAGGCGCCTGGGGCAGCCGGCTACACCTTC.